The 29 T cell receptor beta chains below all came from one sample that was sequenced in a study of long-term antiretroviral therapy in people with HIV. Runs used v3.0 of the immunoSEQ assay and were done at survey level. Method: immunoSEQ multiplex PCR; TCRdb's copy keeps in-frame clones and lacks some. The table has tens of thousands of clones, 81% seen once. The source was unsorted PBMCs, collected 1.5 years after starting antiretroviral therapy. The receptors shown here come from a man aged 25 to 40 with HIV.

The chain joins TRBV14 to TRBJ2-7; 8 nucleotides align to TRBD1. Germline V gives CDR1 SGHDN, CDR2 FVKESK. Trimming cost V 3 bases and J 0 bases; bases outside gene matches: 4. This CDR3 region has 15 residues. The CDR3 DNA follows: TGTGCCAGCAGCCAGGGACAGGCCCCCTCCTACGAGCAGTACTTC. This encodes CASSQGQAPSYEQYF.

The chain employs TRBV27 and TRBJ2-7; TRBD1 matches at 8 bases. CDR3 size: 16 residues. Germline CDR1 and CDR2: MNHEY and SMNVEV (reference sequence). The J segment lost 4 bases and the V segment lost 2 bases, leaving 10 bases of the junction unmatched. CDR3: CASSLGAPGTGYEQYF. The CDR3 DNA follows: TGTGCCAGCAGTTTAGGAGCCCCCGGGACAGGATACGAGCAGTACTTC.

V usage is TRBV7-2 and J usage is TRBJ1-5; no definite D call. Trimming pared 8 bases from V and 9 bases from J, leaving 20 bases between. Germline V gene lookup returns CDR1 SGHTA and CDR2 FQGNSA. The CDR3 is 14 amino acids. The DNA of the CDR3 is TGTGCCAGCTCCAAAGCGGGTTTCGATCGGCCCCAGCATTTT. This encodes CASSKAGFDRPQHF.

The chain uses TRBV7-2 and TRBJ1-5, with no clear D. The CDR3 has 12 amino acids. V dropped 5 bases and J dropped 3 bases, with 5 bases sitting between them. CDR1 and CDR2 from the germline V gene are SGHTA and FQGNSA. CDR3 sequence: CASSPFNQPQHF. The CDR3 DNA is TGTGCCAGCAGCCCCTTCAATCAGCCCCAGCATTTT. Supplemented by reference TRBV7-2 and TRBJ1-5, the full variable domain reads GAGVSQSPSNKVTEKGKDVELRCDPISGHTALYWYRQSLGQGLEFLIYFQGNSAPDKSGLPSDRFSAERTGGSVSTLTIQRTQQEDSAVYLCASSPFNQPQHFGDGTRLSIL.

V usage is TRBV21-1 and J usage is TRBJ1-6. TRBV21-1 is deemed a pseudogene. This CDR3 region has 18 residues. The CDR3 DNA follows: TGTGCCAGCAGCAAAGGATCTATAGGGGAGGGGTATAATTCACCCCTCCACTTT. Translation gives CASSKGSIGEGYNSPLHF.

This sequence joins TRBV19 and TRBJ1-1; no definite D call. The CDR3 is 12 amino acids. Germline CDR1 and CDR2: LNHDA and SQIVND (reference sequence). Trimming left V 7 bases short and J 1 base short, with 7 bases between. Here the CDR3 DNA reads TGTGCCAGTACACGGGGGAACACTGAAGCTTTCTTT. Its protein is CASTRGNTEAFF.

This chain joins TRBV28 and TRBJ2-2; 10 bases are shared with TRBD1. The germline V gene encodes CDR1 MDHEN and CDR2 SYDVKM. The CDR3 covers 17 residues. With 6 bases clipped from V and 7 bases from J, the junction kept 14 bases outside the gene matches. Here the CDR3 DNA reads TGTGCCAGCAGACCTAGGGCGGGACAGGGGAGTAACGGGGAGCTGTTTTTT. Encoded protein: CASRPRAGQGSNGELFF.

The V gene is TRBV30, the J gene TRBJ1-2, with D unresolved. Germline values: CDR1 GTSNPN, CDR2 SVGIG (reference sequence). The V end was cut by 1 base, the J end by 8 bases, with 11 bases between. The CDR3 consists of 12 residues. Here the CDR3 DNA reads TGTGCCTGGAGTGACCTGGGGAAAGGCTACACCTTC. This codes for CAWSDLGKGYTF.

This chain connects TRBV5-4 to TRBJ1-2; TRBD1 matches 9 bases. The CDR3 extends over 14 amino acids. V lost 4 bases, J lost 4 bases, and 5 bases stayed unmatched. Germline V gene lookup returns CDR1 SGHNT and CDR2 YYREEE (reference sequence). CDR3 sequence reads: CASSEDRGIYGYTF. The CDR3 DNA sequence: TGTGCCAGCAGCGAGGACAGGGGCATCTATGGCTACACCTTC.

The sample holds a few counts of this clone. The chain joins TRBV27 to TRBJ1-1; D gene uncertain. There are 14 residues in the CDR3. The germline CDR1 and CDR2 sequences are MNHEY and SMNVEV (reference sequence). V lost 4 bases, J lost 0 bases, and 9 bases lay in between. CDR3 sequence: CASSSPGMNTEAFF. Here the CDR3 DNA reads TGTGCCAGCAGTTCCCCCGGGATGAACACTGAAGCTTTCTTT.

This chain links TRBV4-1 with TRBJ1-1, with D maybe TRBD1 (5 bases). CDR3 length: 15 amino acids. Trimming removed 0 bases at V and 5 bases at J, with 13 bases between. From germline, CDR1 is MGHRA and CDR2 YSYEKL. The CDR3 loop is CASSQDERSGTEAFF. For the CDR3, the DNA is TGCGCCAGCAGCCAAGATGAGAGGTCAGGGACTGAAGCTTTCTTT.

This sequence joins TRBV7-9 and TRBJ1-1; no definite D call. Looked up from germline, CDR1 is SEHNR and CDR2 is FQNEAQ (reference sequence). Trimming removed 3 bases at V and 0 bases at J, with 8 bases between. This CDR3 has 14 amino acids. The CDR3 protein is CASSLGRLNTEAFF. The DNA for the CDR3 is TGTGCCAGCAGCTTGGGCAGGTTGAACACTGAAGCTTTCTTT.

This sequence joins TRBV15 and TRBJ2-3; D gene ambiguous. The CDR3 is 17 amino acids. Germline lookup yields CDR1 LNHNV and CDR2 YYDKDF (reference sequence). Trimming removed 3 bases from V and 6 bases from J, with 22 bases in between. In DNA form, the CDR3 reads TGTGCCACCAGCAGCCCCTATGTGGCCCGTGACGGGGATACGCAGTATTTT. Encoded protein: CATSSPYVARDGDTQYF.

This chain uses TRBV27 with TRBJ2-3; 10 bases align to TRBD2. Trimming removed 8 bases from V and 5 bases from J; junction bases left unmatched: 7. CDR3 length: 14 amino acids. Germline CDR1 is MNHEY and CDR2 is SMNVEV (reference sequence). The CDR3 region is CASGSGGRIDTQYF. CDR3 nucleotide sequence: TGTGCCAGCGGTAGCGGGGGGCGAATAGATACGCAGTATTTT.

The chain joins TRBV29-1 to TRBJ2-1; D may be TRBD2 (6 bases). Trimming cost V 4 bases and J 6 bases, with 16 bases left between them. Germline-derived CDR1 and CDR2 are SQVTM and ANQGSEA. The CDR3 sequence is 14 residues long. CDR3 protein: CSVGWAGLGNEQFF. CDR3 nucleotide sequence: TGCAGCGTTGGCTGGGCGGGGCTGGGCAATGAGCAGTTCTTC.

The chain couples TRBV5-4 to TRBJ2-1; D is possibly TRBD2 (6 bases). The CDR3 has 16 residues. V was cut by 7 bases and J by 0 bases, with 17 bases left in between. Germline-derived CDR1 and CDR2 are SGHNT and YYREEE (reference sequence). CDR3 nucleotides: TGTGCCAGCGCCCCCATCCTAGCGAGCTCCTACAATGAGCAGTTCTTC. Its protein product is CASAPILASSYNEQFF.

This clone appeared a single time. This chain uses TRBV7-9 with TRBJ2-7; D is possibly TRBD1 (5 bases). Trimming cost V 4 bases and J 5 bases, with 9 bases left between them. CDR1 and CDR2 from the germline V gene are SEHNR and FQNEAQ (reference sequence). The CDR3 runs to 12 residues. CDR3 residues: CASSSGYDEQYF. CDR3 DNA: TGTGCCAGCAGCTCAGGGTATGACGAGCAGTACTTC.

The chain recombines TRBV15 with TRBJ2-1; D is tentatively TRBD1 or TRBD2 (5 bases each). CDR1 and CDR2 (germline): LNHNV, YYDKDF (reference sequence). The CDR3 length is 16 residues. Trimming removed 2 bases from V and 9 bases from J, with 20 bases in between. The CDR3 nucleotides read TGTGCCACCAGCAGATCAGCCGGGACGCCGGCGGGTGAGCAGTTCTTC. Translating gives CATSRSAGTPAGEQFF.

This clone has a single count. The V call is TRBV5-5, the J call TRBJ2-1, with unresolved D. Germline values: CDR1 SGHKS, CDR2 YYEKEE (reference sequence). The CDR3 runs to 12 residues. Trimming took off 0 bases at V and 8 bases at J, with 6 bases between the two ends. CDR3: CASSLVGHEQFF. The CDR3 region has the DNA TGTGCCAGCAGCTTGGTAGGCCATGAGCAGTTCTTC.

About this clone itself: The sample has other DNA sequences that encode this CDR3 too. The CDR3 coding sequence is TGCGCCAGCAGCTTGGGAGGACTAGCTAGCACAGATACGCAGTATTTT. As protein: CASSLGGLASTDTQYF. The V call is TRBV5-1, the J call TRBJ2-3, with 8 bases aligning to TRBD2. The CDR3 contains 16 residues. V gave up 0 bases and J gave up 0 bases; unmatched junction bases: 3. From germline, CDR1 is SGHRS and CDR2 YFSETQ.

The chain couples TRBV4-2 to TRBJ1-1; 7 nucleotides line up with TRBD1. This CDR3 spans 16 amino acids. Germline CDR1 reads LGHNA; CDR2 reads YNFKEQ. The trim removed 0 bases at V and 0 bases at J, leaving 4 bases unmatched. The CDR3 reads CASSQEEGAVNTEAFF. CDR3 nucleotide sequence: TGTGCCAGCAGCCAAGAGGAGGGGGCCGTGAACACTGAAGCTTTCTTT.

A few counts support this clone. The chain uses TRBV7-9 and TRBJ1-6, with D possibly TRBD1 on 6 matching bases. Germline V gene sequence: CDR1 SEHNR, CDR2 FQNEAQ (reference sequence). V was shortened by 1 base and J by 7 bases, with 8 bases between the two germline ends. The CDR3 consists of 14 residues. CDR3 bases: TGTGCCAGCAGCTTAGGGGGGCTCAATTCACCCCTCCACTTT. Its translation is CASSLGGLNSPLHF. The full variable domain, with the rest looked up from reference TRBV7-9 and TRBJ1-6, is DTGVSQNPRHKITKRGQNVTFRCDPISEHNRLYWYRQTLGQGPEFLTYFQNEAQLEKSRLLSDRFSAERPKGSFSTLEIQRTEQGDSAMYLCASSLGGLNSPLHFGNGTRLTVT.

The J gene is TRBJ1-5, the V gene TRBV6-5; TRBD1 aligns across 8 bases. Per germline, CDR1 MNHEY and CDR2 SVGAGI. V shed 5 bases and J 2 bases; nucleotides not matched to a gene: 5. This CDR3 has 15 residues. CDR3 residues: CASSRQGKGNQPQHF. The CDR3 DNA follows: TGTGCCAGCAGTCGACAGGGGAAGGGCAATCAGCCCCAGCATTTT.

This chain uses TRBV25-1 with TRBJ2-7; D call uncertain. Trimming removed 9 bases at V and 4 bases at J, with 4 bases between. The length of the CDR3 is 9 residues. Germline V gene sequence: CDR1 MGHDK, CDR2 SYGVNS. The CDR3 nucleotides are TGTGCCAGAGTATACGAGCAGTACTTC. It yields the protein CARVYEQYF.

The chain combines TRBV5-4 with TRBJ1-6; unclear D gene. Germline CDR1 is SGHNT and CDR2 is YYREEE (reference sequence). CDR3 size: 14 residues. V lost 2 bases and J 10 bases, leaving 13 bases between the germline ends. The CDR3 loop reads CASSLPDRRSPLHF. As DNA, the CDR3 is TGTGCCAGCAGCTTACCCGATAGACGATCACCCCTCCACTTT.

The chain links TRBV28 to TRBJ2-7, with 7 nucleotides matching TRBD2. Trimming cost V 2 bases and J 2 bases; bases outside gene matches: 0. The V gene's germline CDR1 is MDHEN and CDR2 SYDVKM. There are 13 residues in the CDR3. The CDR3 sequence: CASSLTSAYEQYF. The CDR3, as DNA: TGTGCCAGCAGTTTAACTAGCGCCTACGAGCAGTACTTC.

The genes are TRBV6-4 and TRBJ1-2; the match to TRBD1 covers 9 bases. Germline CDR1 is MRHNA and CDR2 is SNTAGT. The J segment lost 4 bases and the V segment lost 2 bases, leaving 8 bases of the junction unmatched. This CDR3 has 16 amino acids. CDR3 nucleotides: TGTGCCAGCAGTGACACTCCACAGGGGGCGACCTATGGCTACACCTTC. The encoded protein is CASSDTPQGATYGYTF.

The V and J genes are TRBV15 and TRBJ2-5; 8 bases match TRBD2. Per the germline V gene, CDR1 is LNHNV and CDR2 is YYDKDF (reference sequence). The CDR3 is 16 amino acids. V gave up 1 base and J gave up 4 bases; unmatched junction bases: 8. The CDR3 protein is CATSRVVLAGPETQYF. CDR3 bases: TGTGCCACCAGCAGAGTGGTGCTAGCGGGTCCAGAGACCCAGTACTTC.

The J gene is TRBJ2-3, the V gene TRBV9; D perhaps matches TRBD1 (6 bases). CDR1 SGDLS and CDR2 YYNGEE come from the germline V gene. Trimming left V 3 bases short and J 6 bases short, with 20 bases between. This CDR3 spans 16 amino acids. The chain's CDR3 is CASSGGPDWGGDTQYF. CDR3 sequence (DNA): TGTGCCAGCAGCGGGGGGCCCGACTGGGGTGGGGATACGCAGTATTTT. The whole variable domain, filled in from reference TRBV9 and TRBJ2-3, reads DSGVTQTPKHLITATGQRVTLRCSPRSGDLSVYWYQQSLDQGLQFLIQYYNGEERAKGNILERFSAQQFPDLHSELNLSSLELGDSALYFCASSGGPDWGGDTQYFGPGTRLTVL.